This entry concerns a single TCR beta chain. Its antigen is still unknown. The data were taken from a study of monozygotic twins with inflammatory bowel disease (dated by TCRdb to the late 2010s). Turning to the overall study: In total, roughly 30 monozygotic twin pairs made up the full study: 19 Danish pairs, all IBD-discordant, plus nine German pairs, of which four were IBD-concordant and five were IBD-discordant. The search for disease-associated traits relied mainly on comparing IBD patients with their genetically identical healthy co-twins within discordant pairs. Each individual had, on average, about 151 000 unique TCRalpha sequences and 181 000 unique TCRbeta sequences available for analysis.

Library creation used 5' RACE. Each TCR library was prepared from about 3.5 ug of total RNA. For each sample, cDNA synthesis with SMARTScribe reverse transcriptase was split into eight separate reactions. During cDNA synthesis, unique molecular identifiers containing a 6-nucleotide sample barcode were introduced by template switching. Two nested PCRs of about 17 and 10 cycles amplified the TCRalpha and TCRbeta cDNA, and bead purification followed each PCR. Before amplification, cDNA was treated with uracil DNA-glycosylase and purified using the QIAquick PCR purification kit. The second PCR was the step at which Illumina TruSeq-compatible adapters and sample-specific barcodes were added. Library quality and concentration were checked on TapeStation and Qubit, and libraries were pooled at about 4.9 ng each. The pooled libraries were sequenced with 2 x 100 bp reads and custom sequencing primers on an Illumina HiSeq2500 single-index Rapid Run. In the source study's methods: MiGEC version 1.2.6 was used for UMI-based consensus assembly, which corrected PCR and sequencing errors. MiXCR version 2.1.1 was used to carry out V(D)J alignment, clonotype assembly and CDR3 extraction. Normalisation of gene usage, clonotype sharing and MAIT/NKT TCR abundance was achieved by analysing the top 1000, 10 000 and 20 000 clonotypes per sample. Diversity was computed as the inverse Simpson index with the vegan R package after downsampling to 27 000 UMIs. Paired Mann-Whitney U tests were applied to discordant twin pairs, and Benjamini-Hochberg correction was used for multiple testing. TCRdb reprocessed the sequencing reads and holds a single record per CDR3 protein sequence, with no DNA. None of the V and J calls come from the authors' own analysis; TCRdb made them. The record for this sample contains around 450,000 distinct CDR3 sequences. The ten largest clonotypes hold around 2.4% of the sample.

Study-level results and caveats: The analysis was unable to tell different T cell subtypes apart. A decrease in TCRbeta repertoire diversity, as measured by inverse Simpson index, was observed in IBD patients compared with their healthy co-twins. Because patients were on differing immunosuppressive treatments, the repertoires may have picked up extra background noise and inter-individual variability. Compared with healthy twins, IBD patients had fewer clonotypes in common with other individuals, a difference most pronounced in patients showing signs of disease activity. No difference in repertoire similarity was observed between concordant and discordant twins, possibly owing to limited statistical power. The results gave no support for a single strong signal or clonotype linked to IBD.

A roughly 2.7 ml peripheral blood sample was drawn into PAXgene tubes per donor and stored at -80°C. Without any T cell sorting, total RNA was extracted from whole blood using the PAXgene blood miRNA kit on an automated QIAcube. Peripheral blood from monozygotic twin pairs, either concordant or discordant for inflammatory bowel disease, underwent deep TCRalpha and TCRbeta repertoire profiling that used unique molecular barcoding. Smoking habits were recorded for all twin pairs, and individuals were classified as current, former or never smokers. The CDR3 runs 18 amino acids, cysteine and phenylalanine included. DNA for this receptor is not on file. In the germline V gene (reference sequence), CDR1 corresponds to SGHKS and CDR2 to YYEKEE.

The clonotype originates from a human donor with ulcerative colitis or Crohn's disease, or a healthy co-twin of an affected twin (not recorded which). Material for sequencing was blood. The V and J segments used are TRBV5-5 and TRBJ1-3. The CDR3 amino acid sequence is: CASSPPDTSSFSGNTIYF.